This passage covers 18 T cell receptor beta chains from one sample sequenced in a study of T-cell memory formation after mild COVID-19. MiXCR, run by TCRdb on the 5' RACE reads, gives a single entry per CDR3 protein. The sample lists around 300,000 distinct CDR3 sequences, about an eighth seen once, with about a fifth in the top ten. Sequenced sample: PBMCs or a T cell subset sorted from them (not recorded which). The receptors derive from a man aged 18 to 29 who had mild COVID-19 (a few samples of this study predate the infection). Cell type and time point are not known.

The CDR3 is CASRQLNSGNTIYF. CDR3 bases: TGCGCCAGCCGACAACTTAACTCTGGAAACACCATATATTTT. The V and J genes are TRBV5-1 and TRBJ1-3; D remains ambiguous. The CDR3 spans 14 residues. Germline-derived CDR1 and CDR2 are SGHRS and YFSETQ. Trimming stripped 7 bases from V and 0 bases from J, with 11 bases between.

This clonotype was seen ten or more times. V usage is TRBV7-2 and J usage is TRBJ2-1, with 9 bases that match TRBD2. V shed 2 bases and J 8 bases; nucleotides not matched to a gene: 4. The CDR3 sequence is 14 residues long. Per the germline V gene, CDR1 is SGHTA and CDR2 is FQGNSA. CDR3 DNA: TGTGCCAGCAGCTTATTGGGCGGGGGGGATGAGCAGTTCTTC. Its protein product is CASSLLGGGDEQFF.

This clonotype came up a few times. The V and J genes are TRBV6-2 or TRBV6-3 and TRBJ2-5; TRBD1 or TRBD2 may be the D gene (5 bases each). The V gene lost 6 bases and the J gene lost 5 bases, with 13 bases spanning the gap. CDR3 length: 13 amino acids. Germline V gives CDR1 MNHEY, CDR2 SVGEGT. In DNA form, the CDR3 reads TGTGCCAGCAGATGGGACCTTAGGGAGACCCAGTACTTC. Translated, it gives CASRWDLRETQYF.

Only a few counts were recorded for this clonotype. CDR3 coding DNA: TGCAGTGCTACCGGGGGCCCTTACGAGCAGTACTTC. It encodes CSATGGPYEQYF. This sequence joins TRBV20-1 and TRBJ2-7; either TRBD1 or TRBD2 may fit D (6 bases each). Trimming removed 4 bases at V and 4 bases at J, with 11 bases between. The germline V gene encodes CDR1 DFQATT and CDR2 SNEGSKA (reference sequence). This CDR3 contains 12 residues.

Only a few counts were recorded for this clonotype. The V and J genes are TRBV20-1 and TRBJ2-7; TRBD1 aligns across 8 bases. The CDR3 loop spans 11 amino acids. Trimming at V came to 6 bases and at J to 6 bases, leaving 4 bases not matched to a gene. Germline CDR1 is DFQATT and CDR2 is SNEGSKA (reference sequence). For the CDR3, the DNA is TGCAGTGCCCGGACAGGGTCCGAGCAGTACGTC. Translation gives CSARTGSEQYV.

This clonotype was counted a few times. The chain combines TRBV7-2 with TRBJ1-4, with D perhaps matching TRBD1 (5 bases). Germline lookup yields CDR1 SGHTA and CDR2 FQGNSA. The CDR3 has 12 residues. Trimming cost V 5 bases and J 10 bases, with 11 bases left between them. The CDR3 DNA reads as TGTGCCAGCAGCCTCTTCGGGGGAAAACTGTTTTTT. Protein product: CASSLFGGKLFF. Full variable domain (outside the CDR3, taken from reference TRBV7-2 and TRBJ1-4): GAGVSQSPSNKVTEKGKDVELRCDPISGHTALYWYRQSLGQGLEFLIYFQGNSAPDKSGLPSDRFSAERTGGSVSTLTIQRTQQEDSAVYLCASSLFGGKLFFGSGTQLSVL.

This clonotype was counted a few times. The rearrangement links TRBV2 to TRBJ2-1; D call uncertain. CDR1 and CDR2 from the germline V gene are SNHLY and FYNNEI. This CDR3 has 14 amino acids. The ends were cut back, 3 bases at V and 9 bases at J, with 15 bases in the middle. CDR3 loop: CASSDWAPPAEQFF. As DNA, the CDR3 is TGTGCCAGCAGTGATTGGGCTCCACCGGCTGAGCAGTTCTTC.

This chain links TRBV11-1 with TRBJ1-1, with D possibly being TRBD1 (6 bases). CDR3 length equals 14 residues. Between the trimmed V and J ends, which lost 5 bases and 3 bases, there was a span of 13 bases. Germline CDR1 and CDR2: SGHAT and FQDESV (reference sequence). CDR3 nucleotides: TGTGCCAGCAGCGCAGGGGAGCGGGACACTGAAGCTTTCTTT. It is translated as CASSAGERDTEAFF.

The V call is TRBV14, the J call TRBJ2-5; maybe TRBD1 (6 bases). V lost 1 base and J 7 bases, leaving 16 bases between the germline ends. Germline CDR1 and CDR2: SGHDN and FVKESK. This CDR3 comprises 15 residues. CDR3 in amino acids: CASSQVQGSFGTQYF. In DNA, the CDR3 is TGTGCCAGCAGCCAAGTGCAGGGGAGCTTCGGGACCCAGTACTTC. Based on the CDR3 plus reference TRBV14 and TRBJ2-5, the full variable domain is EAGVTQFPSHSVIEKGQTVTLRCDPISGHDNLYWYRRVMGKEIKFLLHFVKESKQDESGMPNNRFLAERTGGTYSTLKVQPAELEDSGVYFCASSQVQGSFGTQYFGPGTRLLVL.

The J gene is TRBJ1-2, the V gene TRBV28; perhaps TRBD1 as D (6 bases). This CDR3 comprises 15 residues. The ends were cut back, 7 bases at V and 2 bases at J, with 17 bases in the middle. Germline V gene lookup returns CDR1 MDHEN and CDR2 SYDVKM. In DNA form, the CDR3 reads TGTGCCAGCACCCAGGGGATCGGGCTCAACTATGGCTACACCTTC. It encodes CASTQGIGLNYGYTF.

CDR3 coding DNA: TGTGCCAGCAGCTTTGGGACAGGGGGGTCCTCACCCCTCCACTTT. Translating it yields CASSFGTGGSSPLHF. V and J are TRBV7-2 and TRBJ1-6; 11 positions match TRBD1. Unmatched junction bases numbered 5, after V lost 3 bases and J lost 10 bases. From germline, CDR1 is SGHTA and CDR2 FQGNSA. The CDR3 contains 15 residues.

A few counts support this clonotype. This chain links TRBV7-9 with TRBJ1-6; D is uncertain. There are 13 residues in the CDR3. The germline V gene encodes CDR1 SEHNR and CDR2 FQNEAQ (reference sequence). Trimming cost V 1 base and J 10 bases, with 8 bases left between them. The CDR3 nucleotides read TGTGCCAGCAGCTTAGAACTCTTCTCACCCCTCCACTTT. Its protein is CASSLELFSPLHF.

The chain is built from TRBV13 and TRBJ1-1; D remains unclear. The CDR3 is 11 residues long. V lost 5 bases to trimming and J lost 7 bases, with 8 bases between them. From germline, CDR1 is PRHDT and CDR2 FYEKMQ (reference sequence). The CDR3 bases are TGTGCCAGCAGCCACCGCGGTGAAGCTTTCTTT. This codes for CASSHRGEAFF.

V usage is TRBV4-3 and J usage is TRBJ2-2, with TRBD1 identical over 10 bases. The CDR3 is 17 amino acids. Germline V gene lookup returns CDR1 LGHNA and CDR2 YSLEER. After removal of 0 bases from V and 3 bases from J, the junction contained 4 bases not matched to a gene. The CDR3 DNA reads as TGCGCCAGCAGCCAAGATAAGGGGACAGGGGACACCGGGGAGCTGTTTTTT. Its translation: CASSQDKGTGDTGELFF.

The sample holds a few counts of this clonotype. The V call is TRBV27, the J call TRBJ2-5, with TRBD2 matching 7 bases. Germline V gene lookup returns CDR1 MNHEY and CDR2 SMNVEV (reference sequence). V lost 3 bases and J lost 1; bases outside the gene matches: 8. The CDR3 extends over 16 amino acids. Written as DNA, the CDR3 is TGTGCCAGCAGTTTTGCCTCTAGCGGCATCCAAGAGACCCAGTACTTC. This codes for CASSFASSGIQETQYF.

The chain combines TRBV20-1 with TRBJ2-1; 9 bases are a match to TRBD2. Losses at the gene ends were 2 bases for V and 9 bases for J; bases not matched to a gene: 8. Germline-derived CDR1 and CDR2 are DFQATT and SNEGSKA (reference sequence). CDR3 length: 14 amino acids. The CDR3 reads CSARRGGANREQFF. The DNA of the CDR3 is TGCAGTGCTAGACGCGGGGGGGCAAATCGTGAGCAGTTCTTC.

This clonotype has only a few counts. The chain combines TRBV7-9 with TRBJ2-2, with 8 bases matching TRBD1. The CDR3 is made up of 15 amino acids. The junction had 8 bases not matched to a gene; V was cut back by 5 bases and J by 6 bases. Germline-derived CDR1 and CDR2 are SEHNR and FQNEAQ (reference sequence). The CDR3 here is CASSRATGDPGELFF. The CDR3 DNA sequence: TGTGCCAGCAGCCGCGCGACAGGGGACCCCGGGGAGCTGTTTTTT.

This clonotype came up many times. The chain carries TRBV20-1 and TRBJ2-1, with D unresolved. The CDR3 totals 12 residues. The V gene's germline CDR1 is DFQATT and CDR2 SNEGSKA (reference sequence). V shed 6 bases and J shed 6 bases, with 12 bases lying between them. The CDR3 sequence is CSADRRLNEQFF. Here the CDR3 DNA reads TGCAGTGCGGACCGACGGCTCAATGAGCAGTTCTTC.